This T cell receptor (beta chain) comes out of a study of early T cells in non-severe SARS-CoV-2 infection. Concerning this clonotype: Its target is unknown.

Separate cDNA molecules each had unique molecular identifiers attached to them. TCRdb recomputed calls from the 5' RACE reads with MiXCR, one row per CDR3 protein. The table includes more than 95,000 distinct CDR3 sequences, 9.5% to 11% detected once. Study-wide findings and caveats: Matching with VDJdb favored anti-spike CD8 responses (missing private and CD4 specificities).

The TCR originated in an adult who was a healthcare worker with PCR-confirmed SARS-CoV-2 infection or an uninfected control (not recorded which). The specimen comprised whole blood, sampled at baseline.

CDR3 sequence reads: CASSKTTGEADTQYF. The CDR3 DNA sequence: TGTGCCAGCAGCAAAACGACAGGGGAAGCAGATACGCAGTATTTT. The chain employs TRBV5-4 and TRBJ2-3; 8 positions agree with TRBD1. The CDR3 is 15 residues long. CDR1 is SGHNT, CDR2 YYREEE, per germline (reference sequence). The ends lost 4 bases at V and 4 bases at J; junction bases unmatched: 8.